This paragraph covers one TCR beta chain sequence. Its antigen is undetermined. The entry originates in a study of shared clonotypes between healthy human individuals. The wider study: A couple of women and a few men aged 18 to 49 made up the donors.

V was shortened by 4 bases and J by 2 bases, with 5 bases between the two germline ends. Germline V CDR1 and CDR2: WSHSY, SAAADI. This CDR3 spans 13 amino acids. Findings and limits, study-wide: The study found lower generation probabilities in non-shared clonotypes than in those shared by all four donors.

This table comes from immunoSEQ multiplex PCR, and its TCRdb copy is limited to in-frame clones, with some not included. This table holds approximately 1,500,000 clones, 98% found once. The specimen was naive CD4+ T cells sorted from blood. Subset reported: CD45RA+ positively selected. The sequence was obtained from a man between 25 and 39 years old in good health. The rearrangement joins TRBV10-2 to TRBJ2-2; no firm D call. CDR3 nucleotide sequence: TGCGCCAGCAGTGTAGTTAACACCGGGGAGCTGTTTTTT. Amino acids: CASSVVNTGELFF.